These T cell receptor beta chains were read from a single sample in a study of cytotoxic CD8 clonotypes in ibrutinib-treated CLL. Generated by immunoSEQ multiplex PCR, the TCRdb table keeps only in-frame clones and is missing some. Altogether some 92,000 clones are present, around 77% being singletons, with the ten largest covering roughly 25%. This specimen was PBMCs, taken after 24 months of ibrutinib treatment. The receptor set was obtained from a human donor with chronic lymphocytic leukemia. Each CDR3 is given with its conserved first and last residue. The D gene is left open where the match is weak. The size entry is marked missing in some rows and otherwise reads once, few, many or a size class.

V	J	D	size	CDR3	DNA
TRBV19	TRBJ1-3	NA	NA	CASNKGLNSGNTIYF	TGTGCCAGTAACAAGGGCCTAAACTCTGGAAACACCATATATTTT
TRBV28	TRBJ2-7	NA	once	CASSLTGTPTYEQYF	TGTGCCAGCAGTTTAACGGGGACACCCACCTACGAGCAGTACTTC
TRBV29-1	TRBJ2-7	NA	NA	CSVEIPRGYEQYF	TGCAGCGTTGAAATCCCCAGAGGCTACGAGCAGTACTTC
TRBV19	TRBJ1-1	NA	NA	CASSIDRRGANTEAFF	TGTGCCAGTAGTATAGATCGGCGGGGAGCGAACACTGAAGCTTTCTTT
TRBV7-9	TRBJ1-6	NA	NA	CASSSDPGSSPLHF	TGTGCCAGCAGCTCCGATCCGGGATCATCACCCCTCCACTTT
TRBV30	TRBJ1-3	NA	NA	CAWTRDGNTIYF	TGTGCCTGGACCAGGGATGGAAACACCATATATTTT
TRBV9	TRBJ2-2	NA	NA	CASSVQTLTANTGELFF	TGTGCCAGCAGCGTCCAAACCCTTACTGCGAACACCGGGGAGCTGTTTTTT
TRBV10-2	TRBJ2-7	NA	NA	CASSNSYEQYF	TGCGCCAGCAGTAACAGCTACGAGCAGTACTTC
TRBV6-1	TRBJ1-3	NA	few	CASSVRSGNTIYF	TGTGCCAGCAGTGTACGCTCTGGAAACACCATATATTTT
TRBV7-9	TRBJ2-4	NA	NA	CASSSRHANIQYF	TGTGCCAGCAGCTCCCGGCATGCAAACATTCAGTACTTC
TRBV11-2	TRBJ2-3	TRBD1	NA	CASRTGDTQYF	TGTGCCAGCAGGACAGGGGATACGCAGTATTTT
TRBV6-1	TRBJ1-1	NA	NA	CASSFRAGSDTEAFF	TGTGCCAGCAGTTTCCGTGCTGGGTCGGACACTGAAGCTTTCTTT
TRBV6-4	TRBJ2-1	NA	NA	CASSDGREQFF	TGTGCCAGCAGTGACGGGAGGGAGCAGTTCTTC
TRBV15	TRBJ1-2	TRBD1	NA	CATSSGRNWDREYGYTF	TGTGCCACCAGCAGTGGTAGGAATTGGGACAGGGAATATGGCTACACCTTC
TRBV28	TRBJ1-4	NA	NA	CASGKVNEKLFF	TGTGCCAGCGGAAAGGTTAATGAAAAACTGTTTTTT
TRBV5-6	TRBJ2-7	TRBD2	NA	CASSGLASEQYF	TGTGCCAGCAGCGGACTAGCCTCCGAGCAGTACTTC
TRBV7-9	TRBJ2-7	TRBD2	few	CASTSGRVSEQYF	TGTGCCAGCACTAGCGGGAGGGTAAGCGAGCAGTACTTC
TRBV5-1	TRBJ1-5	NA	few	CASSLDPLNQPQHF	TGCGCCAGCAGCTTGGATCCGCTAAATCAGCCCCAGCATTTT
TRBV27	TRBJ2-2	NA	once	CASSLGQGRLNTGELFF	TGTGCCAGCAGTCTAGGCCAGGGTCGCCTTAACACCGGGGAGCTGTTTTTT
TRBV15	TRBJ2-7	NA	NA	CATSNRGTAAGEQYF	TGTGCCACCAGTAACCGGGGGACGGCGGCCGGCGAGCAGTACTTC
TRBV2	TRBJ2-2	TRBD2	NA	CASSVFVGGSGAGELFF	TGTGCCAGCAGTGTCTTCGTGGGCGGGAGCGGGGCCGGGGAGCTGTTTTTT
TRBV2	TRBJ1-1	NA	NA	CASSEIGTNTEAFF	TGTGCCAGCAGTGAAATCGGCACGAACACTGAAGCTTTCTTT
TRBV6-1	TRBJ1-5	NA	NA	CASSFRTIQPQHF	TGTGCCAGCAGTTTCCGGACTATTCAGCCCCAGCATTTT
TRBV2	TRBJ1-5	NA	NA	CASSGFGLYSNQPQHF	TGTGCCAGCAGTGGGTTCGGCCTCTATAGCAATCAGCCCCAGCATTTT
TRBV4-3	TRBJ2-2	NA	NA	CASSPPPLAGKTGELFF	TGCGCCAGCAGCCCCCCCCCGCTTGCGGGGAAGACCGGGGAGCTGTTTTTT
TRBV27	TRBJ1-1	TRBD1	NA	CASSFAGGVFEAFF	TGTGCCAGCAGTTTTGCAGGGGGCGTTTTTGAAGCTTTCTTT
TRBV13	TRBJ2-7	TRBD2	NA	CASSPRGGSYEQYF	TGTGCCAGCAGCCCCCGCGGGGGCTCCTACGAGCAGTACTTC
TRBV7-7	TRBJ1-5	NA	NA	CASSLGGDGNQPQHF	TGTGCTAGCAGCTTAGGGGGGGATGGCAATCAGCCCCAGCATTTT
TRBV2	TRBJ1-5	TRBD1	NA	CASMGGQGISQPQHF	TGTGCCAGCATGGGGGGACAGGGGATCAGTCAGCCCCAGCATTTT
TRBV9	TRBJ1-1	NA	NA	CASSAKGSTEAFF	TGTGCCAGCAGCGCCAAGGGGAGCACTGAAGCTTTCTTT
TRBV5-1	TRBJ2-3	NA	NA	CASSFAGSLDTQYF	TGCGCCAGCAGCTTTGCCGGGAGTCTAGATACGCAGTATTTT
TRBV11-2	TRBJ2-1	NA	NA	CASSLEGLVYNEQFF	TGTGCCAGCAGCTTAGAAGGCCTTGTCTACAATGAGCAGTTCTTC
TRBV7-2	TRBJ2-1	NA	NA	CASSPRGEGDEQFF	TGTGCCAGCAGCCCGCGGGGAGAAGGCGATGAGCAGTTCTTC
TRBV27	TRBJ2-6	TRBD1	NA	CASSRKRQGARANVLTF	TGTGCCAGCAGCAGAAAACGACAGGGGGCTCGGGCCAACGTCCTGACTTTC
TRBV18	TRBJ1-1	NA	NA	CASSLAHTPTGGGSEAFF	TGTGCCAGCTCTTTAGCTCACACGCCAACGGGGGGGGGCAGTGAAGCTTTCTTT
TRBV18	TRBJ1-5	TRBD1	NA	CASSPGQAHQPQHF	TGTGCCAGCTCACCTGGACAGGCCCATCAGCCCCAGCATTTT
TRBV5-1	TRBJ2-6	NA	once	CASSLAGANVLTF	TGCGCCAGCAGCTTGGCTGGGGCCAACGTCCTGACTTTC
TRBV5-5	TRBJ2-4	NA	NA	CASSLPGENIQYF	TGTGCCAGCAGCTTGCCGGGGGAAAACATTCAGTACTTC
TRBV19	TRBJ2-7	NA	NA	CAGRAGSPYEQYF	TGTGCCGGTCGGGCAGGGTCCCCCTACGAGCAGTACTTC
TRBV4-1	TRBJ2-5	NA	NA	CASSSAGTQYF	TGCGCCAGCAGCAGTGCCGGGACCCAGTACTTC
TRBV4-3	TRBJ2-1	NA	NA	CASSQGDPSSYNEQFF	TGCGCCAGCAGCCAAGGCGACCCGAGCTCCTACAATGAGCAGTTCTTC
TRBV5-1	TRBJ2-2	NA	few	CASSLAQIGAGELFF	TGCGCCAGCAGCTTGGCACAGATTGGGGCCGGGGAGCTGTTTTTT
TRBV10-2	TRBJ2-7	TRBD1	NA	CASSATGGQQYF	TGCGCCAGCAGTGCAACAGGGGGCCAGCAGTACTTC
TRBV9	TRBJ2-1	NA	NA	CASSVAPGPYNEQFF	TGTGCCAGCAGCGTAGCTCCTGGCCCCTACAATGAGCAGTTCTTC
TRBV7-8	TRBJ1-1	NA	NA	CASSSKTGTEAFF	TGTGCCAGCAGCTCCAAAACAGGAACTGAAGCTTTCTTT
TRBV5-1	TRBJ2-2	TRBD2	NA	CASSLSGSENTGELFF	TGCGCCAGCAGTCTTAGCGGGAGTGAGAACACCGGGGAGCTGTTTTTT
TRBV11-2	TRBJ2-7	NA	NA	CASSPSLAEYEQYF	TGTGCCAGCAGCCCCTCTTTGGCGGAGTACGAGCAGTACTTC
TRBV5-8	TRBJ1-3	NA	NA	CASSRQKNTIYF	TGTGCCAGCAGCAGACAGAAAAACACCATATATTTT
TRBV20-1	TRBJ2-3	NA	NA	CSARVGPPEYF	TGCAGTGCTAGAGTCGGTCCCCCGGAGTATTTT